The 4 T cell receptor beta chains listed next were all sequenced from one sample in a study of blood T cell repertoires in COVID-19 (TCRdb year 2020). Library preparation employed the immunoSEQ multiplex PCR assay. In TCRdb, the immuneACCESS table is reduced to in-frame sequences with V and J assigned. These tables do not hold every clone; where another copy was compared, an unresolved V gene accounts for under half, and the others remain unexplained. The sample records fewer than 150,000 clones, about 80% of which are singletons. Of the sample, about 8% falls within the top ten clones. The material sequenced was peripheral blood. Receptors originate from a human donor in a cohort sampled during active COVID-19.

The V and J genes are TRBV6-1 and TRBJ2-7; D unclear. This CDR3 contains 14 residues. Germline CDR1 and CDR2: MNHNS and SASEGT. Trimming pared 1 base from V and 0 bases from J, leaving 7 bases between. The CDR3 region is CASSEGATSYEQYF. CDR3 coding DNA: TGTGCCAGCAGTGAAGGGGCTACCTCCTACGAGCAGTACTTC.

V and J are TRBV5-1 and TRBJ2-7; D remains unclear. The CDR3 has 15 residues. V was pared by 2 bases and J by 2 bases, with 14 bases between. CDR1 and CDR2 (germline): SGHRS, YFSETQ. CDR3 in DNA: TGCGCCAGCAGCTTCGAGGTGCAACCCACCTACGAGCAGTACTTC. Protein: CASSFEVQPTYEQYF.

The CDR3 sequence is CASSESLDSQETQYF. CDR3 nucleotides: TGCGCCAGCAGTGAGTCGTTGGACAGCCAAGAGACCCAGTACTTC. V is TRBV10-1 and J is TRBJ2-5, with a weak D call TRBD1 (6 bases). Germline CDR1 WNHNN, CDR2 SYGVQD (reference sequence). The CDR3 extends over 15 amino acids. V gave up 0 bases and J gave up 1 base, with 9 bases separating them.

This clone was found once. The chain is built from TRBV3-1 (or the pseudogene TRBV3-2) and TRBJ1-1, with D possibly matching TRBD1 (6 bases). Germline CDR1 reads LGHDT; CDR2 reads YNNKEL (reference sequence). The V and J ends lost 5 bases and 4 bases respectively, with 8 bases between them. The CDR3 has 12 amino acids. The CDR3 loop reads CASSFRGTEAFF. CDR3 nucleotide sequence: TGTGCCAGCAGCTTCAGGGGCACTGAAGCTTTCTTT.